This TCR beta chain was recorded in a study of siplizumab effects on memory and regulatory T cells. The study's findings and limits: The average Treg-derived proportion among mappable alloreactive CD4+ clones was less than 80% with siplizumab versus 25% to 30% in controls. Tregs proliferating in siplizumab cultures lacked confirmation of their suppressive function.

Germline-derived CDR1 and CDR2 are ENHRY and SYGVKD. V trimming: 5 bases; J trimming: 4 bases; junction bases outside the gene matches: 11. The CDR3 is 15 residues long. On this clone: Antigen unknown.

Each sample yielded about 96,000 assayed TCR templates. Sequencing used immunoSEQ multiplex PCR; TCRdb keeps in-frame clones, though not all of them. The sample lists more than 85,000 clones, roughly 90% seen once, with 1.3% in the top ten. The V gene is TRBV10-3, the J gene TRBJ2-7; 7 positions match TRBD1. The origin of this receptor is a human donor in good health. The sequenced sample consisted of CD4+ T cells sorted from blood. CDR3 DNA: TGTGCCATCAGTACCCTGACAGGGAAAGGGTACGAGCAGTACTTC. The encoded protein is CAISTLTGKGYEQYF.